Presented here are 23 T cell receptor beta chains from one specimen sequenced in a study of T-cell reconstitution after alpha-beta-depleted transplantation in children. Unique molecular identifiers featured in how the TCRbeta library was prepared. MiXCR, applied by TCRdb to the PCR reads, yields one record per CDR3 protein. This table has fewer than 250,000 distinct CDR3 sequences, around a sixth appearing once. Sample: PBMCs, mostly from graft donor cells, taken 360 days after TCRalphabeta/CD19-depleted stem cell transplant. These receptors came from a male patient between 2 and 9 years old who had a stem cell transplant for acute lymphoblastic leukemia, so the T cells may come from the graft donor.

The V call is TRBV7-8, the J call TRBJ1-4; D gene ambiguous. V was pared by 4 bases and J by 8 bases, with 17 bases between. Germline V lookup: CDR1 SGHVS, CDR2 FQNEAQ. The CDR3 consists of 15 residues. DNA of the CDR3: TGTGCCAGCAGCTCCGGACGGCTCCTAGAAGAAAAACTGTTTTTT. Translation gives CASSSGRLLEEKLFF.

The chain joins TRBV7-3 to TRBJ1-1, with unresolved D. This CDR3 is built from 13 residues. Trimming cost V 0 bases and J 1 base, with 3 bases left between them. Germline V lookup: CDR1 SGHTA, CDR2 FQGTGA. CDR3 nucleotides: TGTGCCAGCAGCTTAACAACGAACACTGAAGCTTTCTTT. As protein: CASSLTTNTEAFF.

This clonotype has just one count. The chain carries TRBV6-2 or TRBV6-3 and TRBJ2-2, with TRBD2 matching over 7 bases. The V segment lost 10 bases and the J segment 7 bases; nucleotides outside the gene matches: 18. The CDR3 consists of 16 residues. CDR1 and CDR2 from the germline V gene are MNHEY and SVGEGT. The CDR3 sequence: CATRTPLTSVGGELFF. The CDR3 nucleotides are TGTGCCACCAGGACACCCCTAACTAGCGTCGGCGGGGAGCTGTTTTTT.

The genes are TRBV12-3 or TRBV12-4 and TRBJ1-4; no definite D call. Trimming left V 1 base short and J 5 bases short, with 8 bases between. The CDR3 covers 14 residues. The CDR3 nucleotides are TGTGCCAGCAGTTTAGTAGAGGGCAATGAAAAACTGTTTTTT. As protein: CASSLVEGNEKLFF.

The chain employs TRBV4-1 and TRBJ2-7, with D perhaps TRBD1 (6 bases). The CDR3 sequence is 14 residues long. Germline values: CDR1 MGHRA, CDR2 YSYEKL. The V end was cut by 4 bases, the J end by 6 bases, with 16 bases between. The CDR3 nucleotides read TGCGCCAGCAGCCCTCGTCAGGGGACCGGCGAGCAGTACTTC. Encoded protein: CASSPRQGTGEQYF.

About this clonotype itself: One end of the junction fails to match germline, which may point to a read error. This rearrangement joins TRBV7-6 to TRBJ2-3; D remains ambiguous. Germline lookup yields CDR1 SGHVS and CDR2 FNYEAQ. The CDR3 is 14 residues long. CDR3 region: CASSFDSFTATQYF. In DNA, the CDR3 is TGTGCCAGCAGCTTCGACTCCTTTACAGCTACGCAGTATTTT.

This clonotype was picked up many times. The chain carries TRBV20-1 and TRBJ2-7; 9 bases fit TRBD1. Germline lookup yields CDR1 DFQATT and CDR2 SNEGSKA (reference sequence). The CDR3 runs to 15 residues. V was clipped by 4 bases and J by 4 bases; unmatched bases: 11. The CDR3, as DNA: TGCAGTGCTACGTCCGGACAGGGGATCTATTACGAGCAGTACTTC. Protein product: CSATSGQGIYYEQYF.

The V gene is TRBV12-3 or TRBV12-4, the J gene TRBJ2-1, with D hard to call. The CDR3 length is 12 residues. Trimming stripped 9 bases from V and 8 bases from J, with 14 bases between. The DNA for the CDR3 is TGTGCCAGTCGCGAGTTAAGCGATGAGCAGTTCTTC. Translating it yields CASRELSDEQFF.

The V gene is TRBV12-3 or TRBV12-4, the J gene TRBJ1-5; TRBD1 is a possible D gene (6 bases). V was shortened by 5 bases and J by 4 bases, with 9 bases between the two germline ends. The CDR3 runs to 13 residues. The CDR3 nucleotides read TGTGCCAGCAGTACAACAGGGAATCAGCCCCAGCATTTT. Protein sequence: CASSTTGNQPQHF.

V is TRBV20-1 and J is TRBJ1-4, with TRBD1 matching over 12 bases. The junction had 10 bases not matched to a gene; V was cut back by 5 bases and J by 6 bases. Germline-derived CDR1 and CDR2 are DFQATT and SNEGSKA (reference sequence). The CDR3 spans 16 residues. CDR3: CSAPTRDRGQYEKLFF. The CDR3 nucleotides read TGCAGTGCTCCGACGAGGGACAGGGGGCAATATGAAAAACTGTTTTTT.

The sample holds one count of this clonotype. The chain links TRBV27 to TRBJ2-5; TRBD1 matches 8 bases. The CDR3 contains 17 residues. Trimming removed 6 bases from V and 3 bases from J; junction bases left unmatched: 15. The V gene's germline CDR1 is MNHEY and CDR2 SMNVEV (reference sequence). The CDR3, as DNA: TGTGCCAGCAGCCCGATAAGTACTGGGACAGGAAAAGAGACCCAGTACTTC. Encoded protein: CASSPISTGTGKETQYF.

The rearrangement links TRBV5-1 to TRBJ2-1; the match to TRBD1 covers 7 bases. This CDR3 has 15 amino acids. The germline V gene has CDR1 SGHRS and CDR2 YFSETQ. V lost 5 bases to trimming and J lost 1 base; unmatched junction nucleotides: 6. CDR3 protein: CASSKGQISYNEQFF. CDR3 DNA: TGCGCCAGCAGTAAGGGACAGATTTCCTACAATGAGCAGTTCTTC.

There are a few counts of this clonotype. The chain employs TRBV11-2 and TRBJ1-2; D not certain. The CDR3 length is 12 residues. CDR1 is SGHAT, CDR2 FQNNGV, per germline. Trimming pared 0 bases from V and 7 bases from J, leaving 6 bases between. CDR3 bases: TGTGCCAGCAGCTTAGACAATTCTGGCTACACCTTC. Translation: CASSLDNSGYTF.

Ten or more counts support this clonotype. The chain links TRBV4-3 to TRBJ2-4; D is perhaps TRBD2 (6 bases). Germline CDR1 LGHNA, CDR2 YSLEER. V dropped 1 base and J dropped 2 bases, with 15 bases sitting between them. CDR3 size: 17 residues. In DNA form, the CDR3 reads TGCGCCAGCAGCCAAGGGGAGGTTCGGCAGACCAAAAACATTCAGTACTTC. As protein: CASSQGEVRQTKNIQYF.

The chain uses TRBV27 and TRBJ2-1; no definite D call. This CDR3 region has 16 residues. Germline CDR1 is MNHEY and CDR2 is SMNVEV (reference sequence). Trimming pared 2 bases from V and 1 base from J, leaving 12 bases between. The CDR3 spells CASSLDRQISYNEQFF. The CDR3 DNA sequence: TGTGCCAGCAGTTTAGACCGACAAATTTCCTACAATGAGCAGTTCTTC.

The J gene is TRBJ1-3, the V gene TRBV5-1, with 8 bases matching TRBD1. The CDR3 has 16 amino acids. The trim removed 3 bases at V and 0 bases at J, leaving 5 bases unmatched. Germline V gene lookup returns CDR1 SGHRS and CDR2 YFSETQ. CDR3 DNA sequence: TGCGCCAGCAGCTACGGGGACAGGCCCTCTGGAAACACCATATATTTT. This translates into CASSYGDRPSGNTIYF. Combining the CDR3 with reference TRBV5-1 and TRBJ1-3 gives the whole variable domain KAGVTQTPRYLIKTRGQQVTLSCSPISGHRSVSWYQQTPGQGLQFLFEYFSETQRNKGNFPGRFSGRQFSNSRSEMNVSTLELGDSALYLCASSYGDRPSGNTIYFGEGSWLTVV.

J is TRBJ2-7 and V is TRBV12-3 or TRBV12-4; D is possibly TRBD2 (6 bases). CDR3 size: 14 residues. V lost 3 bases and J lost 6, with 15 bases in between. CDR3 coding DNA: TGTGCCAGCAGTTTCTCACTAGCAGCCCGCGAGCAGTACTTC. This encodes CASSFSLAAREQYF.

In its sample, this clonotype was seen a few times. The rearrangement joins TRBV10-3 to TRBJ2-7; D possibly corresponds to TRBD1 (6 bases). Germline V gives CDR1 ENHRY, CDR2 SYGVKD. This CDR3 spans 15 amino acids. Deletions cut 2 bases from V and 3 bases from J, with 14 bases between. In DNA form, the CDR3 reads TGTGCCATCAGTGAGCCCCAGATACAGGGCTACGAGCAGTACTTC. Protein: CAISEPQIQGYEQYF.

This rearrangement joins TRBV25-1 to TRBJ2-1; weak D call: TRBD2 (6 bases). The CDR3 runs to 18 residues. The germline CDR1 and CDR2 sequences are MGHDK and SYGVNS. V was trimmed by 3 bases and J by 4 bases, leaving 22 bases between them. CDR3 nucleotides: TGTGCCAGCAGTGACTCCTCCCTTCCGGGCGGGAAGTACAATGAGCAGTTCTTC. Encoded protein: CASSDSSLPGGKYNEQFF.

This clonotype was counted once. The chain recombines TRBV7-2 with TRBJ2-7; 13 bases align to TRBD2. Germline V gives CDR1 SGHTA, CDR2 FQGNSA. CDR3 length: 16 amino acids. V lost 5 bases to trimming and J lost 4 bases; unmatched junction nucleotides: 8. The CDR3 DNA sequence: TGTGCCAGCAGCCCCCGGACTAGCGGGAGTTCGTACGAGCAGTACTTC. This gives the protein CASSPRTSGSSYEQYF.

Many counts were recorded for this clonotype. The rearrangement joins TRBV5-1 to TRBJ2-2; perhaps TRBD1 as D (5 bases). The germline V gene encodes CDR1 SGHRS and CDR2 YFSETQ. V was shortened by 1 base and J by 5 bases, with 6 bases between the two germline ends. CDR3 length: 13 residues. CDR3 in amino acids: CASSLSGTGELFF. CDR3 DNA sequence: TGCGCCAGCAGCTTGTCAGGGACCGGGGAGCTGTTTTTT. Full variable domain (rest looked up from reference TRBV5-1 and TRBJ2-2): KAGVTQTPRYLIKTRGQQVTLSCSPISGHRSVSWYQQTPGQGLQFLFEYFSETQRNKGNFPGRFSGRQFSNSRSEMNVSTLELGDSALYLCASSLSGTGELFFGEGSRLTVL.

This clonotype has more than one count but fewer than ten. The CDR3 spells CASSLSGGPYEQYF. CDR3 coding DNA: TGTGCCAGCAGTTTATCGGGGGGGCCCTACGAGCAGTACTTC. The chain carries TRBV12-3 or TRBV12-4 and TRBJ2-7; 8 nucleotides line up with TRBD2. The V and J ends lost 2 bases and 2 bases, in that order; junction bases with no gene match: 2. The CDR3 has 14 amino acids.

The table lists this clonotype with a few counts. The V gene is TRBV6-2 or TRBV6-3, the J gene TRBJ2-1, with 7 nucleotides matching TRBD2. With V trimmed by 8 bases and J by 11 bases, 6 bases remained unmatched. Germline V CDR1 and CDR2: MNHEY, SVGEGT. The CDR3 covers 11 residues. The CDR3, as DNA: TGTGCCAGCGGGAGGGGCGGGCAGCAGTTCTTC. This gives the protein CASGRGGQQFF.